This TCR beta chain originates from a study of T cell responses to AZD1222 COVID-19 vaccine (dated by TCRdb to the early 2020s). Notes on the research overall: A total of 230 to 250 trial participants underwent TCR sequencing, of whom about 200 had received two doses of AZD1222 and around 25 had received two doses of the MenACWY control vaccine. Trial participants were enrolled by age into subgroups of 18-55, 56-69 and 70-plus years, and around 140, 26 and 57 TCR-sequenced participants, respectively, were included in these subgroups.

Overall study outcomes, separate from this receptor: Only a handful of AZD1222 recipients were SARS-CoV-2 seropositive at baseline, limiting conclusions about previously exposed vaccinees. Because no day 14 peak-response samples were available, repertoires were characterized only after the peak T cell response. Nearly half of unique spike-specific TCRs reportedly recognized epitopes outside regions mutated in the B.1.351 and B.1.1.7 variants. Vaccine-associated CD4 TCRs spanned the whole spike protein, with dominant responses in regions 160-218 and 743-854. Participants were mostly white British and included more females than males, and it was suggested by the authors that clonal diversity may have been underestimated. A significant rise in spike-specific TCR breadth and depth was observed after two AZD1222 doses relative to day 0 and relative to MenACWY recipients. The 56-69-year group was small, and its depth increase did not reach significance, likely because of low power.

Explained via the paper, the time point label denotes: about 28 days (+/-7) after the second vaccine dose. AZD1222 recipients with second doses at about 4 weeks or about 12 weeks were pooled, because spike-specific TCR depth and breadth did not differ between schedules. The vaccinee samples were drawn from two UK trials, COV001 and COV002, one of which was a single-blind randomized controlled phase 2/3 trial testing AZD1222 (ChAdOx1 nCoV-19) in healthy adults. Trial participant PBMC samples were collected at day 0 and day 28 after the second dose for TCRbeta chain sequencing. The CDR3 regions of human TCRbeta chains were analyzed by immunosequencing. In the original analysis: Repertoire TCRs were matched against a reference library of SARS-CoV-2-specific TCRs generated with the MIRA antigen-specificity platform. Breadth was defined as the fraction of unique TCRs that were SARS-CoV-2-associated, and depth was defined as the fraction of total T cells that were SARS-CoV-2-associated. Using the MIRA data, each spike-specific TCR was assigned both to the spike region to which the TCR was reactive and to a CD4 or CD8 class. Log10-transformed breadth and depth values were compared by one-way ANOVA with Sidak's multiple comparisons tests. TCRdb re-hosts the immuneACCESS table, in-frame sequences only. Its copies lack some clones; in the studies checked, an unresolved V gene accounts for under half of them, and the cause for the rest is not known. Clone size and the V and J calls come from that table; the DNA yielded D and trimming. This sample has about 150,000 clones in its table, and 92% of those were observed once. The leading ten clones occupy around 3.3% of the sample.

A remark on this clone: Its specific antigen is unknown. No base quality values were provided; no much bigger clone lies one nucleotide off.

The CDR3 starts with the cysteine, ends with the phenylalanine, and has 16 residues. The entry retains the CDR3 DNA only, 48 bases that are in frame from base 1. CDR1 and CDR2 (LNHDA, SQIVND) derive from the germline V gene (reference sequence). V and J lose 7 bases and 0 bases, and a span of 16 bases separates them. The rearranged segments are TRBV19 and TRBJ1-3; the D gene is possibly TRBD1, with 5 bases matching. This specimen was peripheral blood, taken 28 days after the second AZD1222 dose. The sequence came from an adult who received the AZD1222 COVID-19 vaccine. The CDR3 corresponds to CASISGRSSSGNTIYF. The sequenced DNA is TGTGCCAGTATATCGGGACGGTCGAGCTCTGGAAACACCATATATTTT.